The 18 T cell receptor beta chains listed next were all sequenced from one sample in a study of prognosis after radiotherapy for stage I lung cancer. Multiplex PCR, run in two rounds, amplified TCR beta CDR3 from genomic DNA. During first-round PCR, primers specific to each TRBV and TRBJ gene were used. One entry per CDR3 protein results from TCRdb running MiXCR on the multiplex PCR reads. The data contain approximately 13,000 distinct CDR3 sequences, about 32% of them singletons. The sequenced sample was PBMCs, obtained before or after stereotactic body radiation therapy (not recorded which). The receptors here all came from a donor aged 50 or older with non-small cell lung cancer.

The sample holds many counts of this clonotype. The chain is built from TRBV20-1 and TRBJ2-7, with a possible D match to TRBD1 (7 bases). This CDR3 is 13 amino acids long. CDR1 and CDR2 from the germline V gene are DFQATT and SNEGSKA (reference sequence). Trimming shortened V by 6 bases and J by 1 base, and 13 bases separated the two germline ends. The CDR3 loop is CSACGTESYEQYF. The CDR3 DNA reads as TGCAGTGCATGCGGGACAGAGTCCTACGAGCAGTACTTC.

This clonotype was observed many times. V gene TRBV20-1 combines with J gene TRBJ2-7; D is ambiguous. Deletions cut 0 bases from V and 2 bases from J, with 11 bases between. The germline V gene encodes CDR1 DFQATT and CDR2 SNEGSKA (reference sequence). The CDR3 is made up of 14 amino acids. Here the CDR3 reads CSARETRGAYEQYF. As DNA, the CDR3 is TGCAGTGCTAGAGAGACCCGAGGAGCCTACGAGCAGTACTTC.

In its sample, this clonotype was seen many times. V gene TRBV28 combines with J gene TRBJ2-1, with D possibly being TRBD1 or TRBD2 (5 bases each). V was trimmed by 7 bases and J by 0 bases, leaving 13 bases between them. The CDR3 runs to 15 residues. Germline lookup yields CDR1 MDHEN and CDR2 SYDVKM. Here the CDR3 reads CASTPGPSSYNEQFF. The DNA for the CDR3 is TGTGCCAGCACCCCGGGACCGAGCTCCTACAATGAGCAGTTCTTC.

This clonotype was recorded at least ten times. V usage is TRBV11-1 and J usage is TRBJ2-5, with TRBD1 identical over 7 bases. CDR1 is SGHAT and CDR2 is FQDESV in the germline V gene (reference sequence). This CDR3 spans 17 amino acids. Trimming removed 4 bases from V and 4 bases from J; junction bases left unmatched: 15. The CDR3 nucleotides read TGTGCCAGCAGCTCCCAGACAGGGAAAGGAATCGGAGAGACCCAGTACTTC. It encodes CASSSQTGKGIGETQYF.

V is TRBV7-3 and J is TRBJ2-1; 9 bases map to TRBD2. V lost 8 bases and J lost 5; bases outside the gene matches: 13. This CDR3 is built from 16 residues. Looked up from germline, CDR1 is SGHTA and CDR2 is FQGTGA. Here the CDR3 DNA reads TGTGCCAGCGGTCACTTGGAGCTAGCGGGAAACAATGAGCAGTTCTTC. Amino acid sequence: CASGHLELAGNNEQFF.

In its sample, this clonotype was seen many times. The V call is TRBV28, the J call TRBJ1-2, with a tentative D call TRBD1 (5 bases). V was clipped by 6 bases and J by 4 bases, with 9 bases between them. The V gene's germline CDR1 is MDHEN and CDR2 SYDVKM. The CDR3 totals 12 residues. The CDR3 DNA sequence: TGTGCCAGCAGGTCTACAGGCTATGGCTACACCTTC. Amino acid sequence: CASRSTGYGYTF.

The sample holds many counts of this clonotype. This CDR3 reads CASSRAGNNYGYTF. CDR3 in DNA: TGTGCCAGCAGCAGGGCCGGAAATAACTATGGCTACACCTTC. V usage is TRBV5-5 and J usage is TRBJ1-2; D remains unclear. The CDR3 length is 14 residues. V lost 4 bases, J lost 1 base, and 11 bases lay in between. The germline CDR1 and CDR2 sequences are SGHKS and YYEKEE (reference sequence).

With respect to this clonotype: No conserved phenylalanine or tryptophan ends this CDR3, so it is likely a read error. This chain links TRBV6-2 or TRBV6-3 with TRBJ2-1; D is perhaps TRBD2 (5 bases). This CDR3 spans 14 amino acids. Trimming left V 2 bases short and J 3 bases short, with 8 bases between. The germline gives CDR1 MNHEY, CDR2 SVGEGT. The CDR3 DNA is TGTGCCAGCAGTTACGGTGGGAGCTACAATGAGCAGTTCTTA. Amino acid sequence: CASSYGGSYNEQFL.

This clonotype has ten or more counts. The chain is built from TRBV5-5 and TRBJ2-3; D may correspond to TRBD1 or TRBD2 (5 bases each). Trimming shortened V by 0 bases and J by 1 base, and 12 bases separated the two germline ends. This CDR3 contains 16 residues. The germline V gene has CDR1 SGHKS and CDR2 YYEKEE (reference sequence). CDR3 region: CASSLVSGTRTDTQYF. The CDR3 nucleotides are TGTGCCAGCAGCTTGGTTTCCGGGACCCGCACAGATACGCAGTATTTT.

This clonotype came up many times. V and J are TRBV4-1 and TRBJ1-5; D is uncertain. V lost 1 base, J lost 5 bases, and 15 bases lay in between. CDR3 size: 16 residues. CDR1 is MGHRA, CDR2 YSYEKL, per germline. The CDR3 protein is CASSQVRALKDQPQHF. CDR3 coding DNA: TGCGCCAGCAGCCAAGTCCGGGCCCTAAAGGATCAGCCCCAGCATTTT.

The sample holds many counts of this clonotype. The chain carries TRBV30 and TRBJ1-3, with 8 positions matching TRBD1. This CDR3 has 14 residues. From germline, CDR1 is GTSNPN and CDR2 SVGIG (reference sequence). V lost 5 bases and J lost 4; bases outside the gene matches: 7. The CDR3 spells CAWGRTGQGNTIYF. CDR3 in DNA: TGTGCCTGGGGGAGGACAGGGCAAGGAAACACCATATATTTT.

This clonotype was counted ten times or more. This chain joins TRBV2 and TRBJ2-5; 8 bases line up with TRBD1. Germline V gene sequence: CDR1 SNHLY, CDR2 FYNNEI. The CDR3 contains 12 residues. The ends lost 5 bases at V and 14 bases at J; junction bases unmatched: 10. This CDR3 reads CASSQTRDRFYF. CDR3 in DNA: TGTGCCAGCAGTCAAACCCGGGACAGGTTTTACTTC.

This clonotype was seen repeatedly, ten times or more. V and J are TRBV7-6 and TRBJ2-3; 8 bases align to TRBD2. The CDR3 runs 16 residues. Losses at the gene ends were 7 bases for V and 6 bases for J; bases not matched to a gene: 15. From germline, CDR1 is SGHVS and CDR2 FNYEAQ. The CDR3 region is CASTAGPGGVWDTQYF. The CDR3 DNA follows: TGTGCCAGCACCGCAGGACCGGGAGGGGTATGGGATACGCAGTATTTT.

By proportion, this clonotype is medium-sized. The chain uses TRBV9 and TRBJ2-7; 9 bases line up with TRBD2. Trimming at V came to 0 bases and at J to 3 bases, leaving 4 bases not matched to a gene. The CDR3 consists of 15 residues. Germline V gene sequence: CDR1 SGDLS, CDR2 YYNGEE. Here the CDR3 reads CASSVGLAGSYEQYF. CDR3 coding DNA: TGTGCCAGCAGCGTAGGGCTAGCGGGAAGCTACGAGCAGTACTTC. Together with reference TRBV9 and TRBJ2-7, the CDR3 gives the full variable domain: DSGVTQTPKHLITATGQRVTLRCSPRSGDLSVYWYQQSLDQGLQFLIQYYNGEERAKGNILERFSAQQFPDLHSELNLSSLELGDSALYFCASSVGLAGSYEQYFGPGTRLTVT.

In this sample, this clonotype turned up many times. The V gene is TRBV4-2, the J gene TRBJ2-5; TRBD1 aligns across 7 bases. V lost 1 base to trimming and J lost 1 base; unmatched junction nucleotides: 9. In germline, CDR1 is LGHNA, CDR2 YNFKEQ. The CDR3 has 17 amino acids. The CDR3 reads CASSQVGEGASQETQYF. DNA for the CDR3: TGTGCCAGCAGCCAAGTTGGTGAGGGGGCGAGCCAAGAGACCCAGTACTTC.

This clonotype has ten or more counts. This sequence joins TRBV6-1 and TRBJ1-2; weak D call: TRBD1 (5 bases). Germline loops: CDR1 MNHNS, CDR2 SASEGT. Between the trimmed V and J ends, which lost 8 bases and 7 bases, there was a span of 26 bases. This CDR3 is built from 16 residues. The DNA for the CDR3 is TGTGCCAGCGGGCGACAGACAACAACGATTTCTGGTGGCTACACCTTC. Its protein product is CASGRQTTTISGGYTF.

The chain has TRBV3-1 and TRBJ1-3; 7 positions agree with TRBD1. V lost 7 bases, J lost 16 bases, and 16 bases stayed unmatched. This CDR3 contains 13 residues. In germline, CDR1 is LGHDT, CDR2 YNNKEL (reference sequence). This chain's CDR3 is CASIQDRRGTFYF. The CDR3 DNA sequence: TGTGCCAGCATTCAAGATCGCAGGGGGACCTTCTATTTT.

The chain has TRBV3-1 and TRBJ2-3, with D possibly matching TRBD1 (5 bases). Between the trimmed V and J ends, which lost 6 bases and 4 bases, there was a span of 14 bases. This CDR3 comprises 14 residues. Germline CDR1 is LGHDT and CDR2 is YNNKEL (reference sequence). CDR3 sequence (DNA): TGTGCCAGCAGTTCAGGGAATGGACCAGATACGCAGTATTTT. This gives the protein CASSSGNGPDTQYF.